The rows below give T cell receptor beta chains drawn from one sample of a study of shared clonotypes between healthy human individuals. Method: immunoSEQ multiplex PCR; TCRdb's copy keeps in-frame clones and lacks some. Of a few million clones in the sample, approximately 95% were seen once. The sequencing sample was made of naive CD4+ T cells sorted from blood. Source of these receptors: a young man in good health. The CDR3 runs from the conserved cysteine through the conserved F or W. A D gene is named only where the DNA matches it firmly. Only part of the rows carry a size: once, few, many, or a class if the clone is expanded.

clone_size,d_call,cdr3_length,j_call,v_call,cdr3_nt,cdr3_aa
NA,NA,11,TRBJ2-7,TRBV30,TGTGCCTGGAGTGTATTATACGAGCAGTACTTC,CAWSVLYEQYF
NA,TRBD1,16,TRBJ1-2,TRBV4-1,TGCGCCAGCAGCCGACTACAGGGGGCGTTGGACTATGGCTACACCTTC,CASSRLQGALDYGYTF
NA,TRBD1,14,TRBJ1-2,TRBV5-1,TGCGCCAGCAGCCCGGACAGGGAACGTCGTGGCTACACCTTC,CASSPDRERRGYTF
NA,TRBD1,13,TRBJ2-7,TRBV18,TGTGCCAGCTCGCGGACAGGAAACTACGAGCAGTACTTC,CASSRTGNYEQYF
once,TRBD1,13,TRBJ2-1,TRBV6-1,TGTGCCAGCAGCGGACAGGGAAACAATGAGCAGTTCTTC,CASSGQGNNEQFF
NA,NA,13,TRBJ2-7,TRBV29-1,TGCAGCGTGGGGAGCCGAAGCTCCTACGAGCAGTACTTC,CSVGSRSSYEQYF
NA,NA,17,TRBJ1-5,TRBV4-1,TGCGCCAGCAGCCAAGAGACAGGACCCTATAGCAATCAGCCCCAGCATTTT,CASSQETGPYSNQPQHF
NA,TRBD1,14,TRBJ2-7,TRBV19,TGTGCCAGTAGTACCTACGGACAGGGGACCGAGCAGTACTTC,CASSTYGQGTEQYF
NA,TRBD1,14,TRBJ2-7,TRBV7-9,TGTGCCAGCAGCTTACGCACAGGGGCCTACGAGCAGTACTTC,CASSLRTGAYEQYF
NA,NA,14,TRBJ2-7,TRBV19,TGTGCCAGTAGTATCCCGCACGGAGCCTACGAGCAGTACTTC,CASSIPHGAYEQYF
NA,TRBD1,16,TRBJ2-5,TRBV14,TGTGCCAGCAGCCGCGGGGACAGGGCTTGGGGAGAGACCCAGTACTTC,CASSRGDRAWGETQYF
NA,NA,12,TRBJ1-5,TRBV28,TGTGCCAGCAGCCAACAGATCCAGCCCCAGCATTTT,CASSQQIQPQHF
NA,TRBD2,15,TRBJ2-7,TRBV7-9,TGTGCCAGCCTTCAGGGCGGGGGTTTCTCCTACGAGCAGTACTTC,CASLQGGGFSYEQYF